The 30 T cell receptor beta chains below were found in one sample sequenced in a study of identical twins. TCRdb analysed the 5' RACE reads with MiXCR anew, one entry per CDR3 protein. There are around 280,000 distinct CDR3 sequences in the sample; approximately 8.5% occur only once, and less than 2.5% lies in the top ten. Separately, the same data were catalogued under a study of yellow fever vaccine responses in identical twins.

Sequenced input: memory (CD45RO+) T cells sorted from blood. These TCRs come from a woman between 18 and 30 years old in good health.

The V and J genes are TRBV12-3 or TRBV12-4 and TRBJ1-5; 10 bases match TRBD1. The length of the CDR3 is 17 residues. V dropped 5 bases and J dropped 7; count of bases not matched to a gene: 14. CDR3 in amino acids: CASSPRSGQGDRQPQHF. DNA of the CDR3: TGTGCCAGCAGTCCGCGAAGTGGACAGGGGGATAGACAGCCCCAGCATTTT.

DNA of the CDR3: TGTGCCAGCAGTGTCGACTGGAACACCGGGGAGCTGTTTTTT. It yields the protein CASSVDWNTGELFF. The J gene is TRBJ2-2, the V gene TRBV6-4; D call uncertain. The CDR3 covers 14 residues. Germline CDR1 and CDR2: MRHNA and SNTAGT. Trimming stripped 4 bases from V and 1 base from J, with 7 bases between.

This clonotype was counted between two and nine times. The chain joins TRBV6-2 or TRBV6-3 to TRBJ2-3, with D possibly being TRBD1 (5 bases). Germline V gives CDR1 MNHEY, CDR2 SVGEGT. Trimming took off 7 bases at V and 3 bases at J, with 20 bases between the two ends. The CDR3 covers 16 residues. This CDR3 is CASKHRLTTGTDTQYF. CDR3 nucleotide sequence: TGTGCCAGCAAACACAGGCTAACTACGGGTACAGATACGCAGTATTTT.

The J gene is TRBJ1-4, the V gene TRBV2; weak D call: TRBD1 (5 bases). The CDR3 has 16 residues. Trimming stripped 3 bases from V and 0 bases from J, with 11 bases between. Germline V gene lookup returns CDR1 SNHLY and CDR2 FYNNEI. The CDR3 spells CASSDLDIATNEKLFF. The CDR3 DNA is TGTGCCAGCAGTGATTTGGACATTGCAACTAATGAAAAACTGTTTTTT.

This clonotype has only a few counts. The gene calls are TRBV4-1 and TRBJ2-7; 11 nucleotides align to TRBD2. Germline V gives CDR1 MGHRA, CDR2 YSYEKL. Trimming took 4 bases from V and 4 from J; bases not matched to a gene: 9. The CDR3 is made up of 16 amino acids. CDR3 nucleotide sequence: TGCGCCAGCAGCCTATTTAGCGGGAGGGTAACTTACGAGCAGTACTTC. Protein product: CASSLFSGRVTYEQYF.

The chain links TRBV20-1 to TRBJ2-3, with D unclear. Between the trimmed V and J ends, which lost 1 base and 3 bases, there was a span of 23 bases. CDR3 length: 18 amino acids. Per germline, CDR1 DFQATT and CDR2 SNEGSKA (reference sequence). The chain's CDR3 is CSARGVQVLSSRTDTQYF. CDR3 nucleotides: TGCAGTGCTAGAGGGGTGCAGGTGTTGAGTAGTAGAACAGATACGCAGTATTTT.

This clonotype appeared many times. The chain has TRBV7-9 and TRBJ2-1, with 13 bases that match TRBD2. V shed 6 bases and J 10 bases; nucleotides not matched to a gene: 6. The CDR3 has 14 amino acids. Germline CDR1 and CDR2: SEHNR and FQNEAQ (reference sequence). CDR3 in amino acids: CASRLGTSGTEQFF. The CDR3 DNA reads TGTGCCAGCAGACTTGGGACTAGCGGGACCGAGCAGTTCTTC.

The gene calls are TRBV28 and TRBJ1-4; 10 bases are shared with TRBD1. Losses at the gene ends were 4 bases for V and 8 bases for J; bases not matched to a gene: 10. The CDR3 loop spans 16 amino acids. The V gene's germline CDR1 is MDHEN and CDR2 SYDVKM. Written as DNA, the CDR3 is TGTGCCAGCAGTTCCCCCTCGACAGGGGGCGGCGAAAAACTGTTTTTT. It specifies CASSSPSTGGGEKLFF.

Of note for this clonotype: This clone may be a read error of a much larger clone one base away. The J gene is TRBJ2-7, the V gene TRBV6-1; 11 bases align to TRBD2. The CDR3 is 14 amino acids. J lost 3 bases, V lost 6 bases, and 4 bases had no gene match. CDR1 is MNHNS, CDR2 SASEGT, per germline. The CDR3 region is CASRLTSGNYEQYF. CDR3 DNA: TGTGCCAGCAGGCTGACTAGCGGGAACTACGAGCAGTACTTC.

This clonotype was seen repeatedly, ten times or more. The CDR3 here is CASGKGEQSYNEQFF. In nucleotides, the CDR3 is TGTGCCAGCGGCAAGGGAGAACAGTCCTACAATGAGCAGTTCTTC. This chain joins TRBV11-1 and TRBJ2-1; tentative D call: TRBD2 (5 bases). Trimming shortened V by 8 bases and J by 1 base, and 15 bases separated the two germline ends. CDR3 size: 15 residues. From germline, CDR1 is SGHAT and CDR2 FQDESV (reference sequence).

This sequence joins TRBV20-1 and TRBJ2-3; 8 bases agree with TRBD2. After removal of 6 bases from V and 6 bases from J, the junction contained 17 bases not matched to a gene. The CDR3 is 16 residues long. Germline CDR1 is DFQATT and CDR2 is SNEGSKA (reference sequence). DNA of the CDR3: TGCAGTGCCGCCTTGGTAGCGGGATTAACAGGGGATACGCAGTATTTT. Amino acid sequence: CSAALVAGLTGDTQYF.

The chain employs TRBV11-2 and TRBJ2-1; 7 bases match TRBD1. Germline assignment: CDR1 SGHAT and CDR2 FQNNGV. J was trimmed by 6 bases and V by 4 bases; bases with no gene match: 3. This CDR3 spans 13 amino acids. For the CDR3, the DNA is TGTGCCAGCAGCTCTAGGACAGGCAATGAGCAGTTCTTC. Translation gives CASSSRTGNEQFF.

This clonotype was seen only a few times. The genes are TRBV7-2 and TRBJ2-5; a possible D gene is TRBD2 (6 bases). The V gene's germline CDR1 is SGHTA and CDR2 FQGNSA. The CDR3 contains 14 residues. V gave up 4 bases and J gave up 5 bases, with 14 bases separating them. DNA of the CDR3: TGTGCCAGCAGCTCGCCTCCCGGGGGTGAGACCCAGTACTTC. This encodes CASSSPPGGETQYF.

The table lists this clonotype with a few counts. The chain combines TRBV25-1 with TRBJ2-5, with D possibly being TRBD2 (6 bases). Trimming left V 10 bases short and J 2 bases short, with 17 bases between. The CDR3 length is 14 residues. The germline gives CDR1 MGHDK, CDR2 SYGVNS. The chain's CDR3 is CATSNGGSQETQYF. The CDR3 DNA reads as TGTGCCACCTCAAATGGAGGGTCTCAAGAGACCCAGTACTTC.

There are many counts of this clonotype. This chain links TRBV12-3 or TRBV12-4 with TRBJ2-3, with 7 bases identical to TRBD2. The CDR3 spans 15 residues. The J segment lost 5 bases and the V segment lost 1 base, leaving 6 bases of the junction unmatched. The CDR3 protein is CASSLGLARGDTQYF. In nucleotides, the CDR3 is TGTGCCAGCAGTTTAGGACTAGCTCGGGGAGATACGCAGTATTTT.

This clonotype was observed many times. The CDR3 sequence: CASSFPGGTSGNTIYF. The CDR3 nucleotides read TGTGCCAGCAGTTTCCCGGGGGGCACCTCTGGAAACACCATATATTTT. The V call is TRBV28, the J call TRBJ1-3, with D possibly TRBD1 on 6 matching bases. Per germline, CDR1 MDHEN and CDR2 SYDVKM. The ends were cut back, 3 bases at V and 0 bases at J, with 12 bases in the middle. This CDR3 comprises 16 residues.

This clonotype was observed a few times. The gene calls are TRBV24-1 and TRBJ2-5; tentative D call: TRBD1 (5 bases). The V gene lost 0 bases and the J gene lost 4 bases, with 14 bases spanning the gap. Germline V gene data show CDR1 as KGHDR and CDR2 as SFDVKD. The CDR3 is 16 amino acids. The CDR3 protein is CATSDLQGGFGETQYF. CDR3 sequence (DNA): TGTGCCACCAGTGATTTGCAGGGTGGGTTCGGAGAGACCCAGTACTTC.

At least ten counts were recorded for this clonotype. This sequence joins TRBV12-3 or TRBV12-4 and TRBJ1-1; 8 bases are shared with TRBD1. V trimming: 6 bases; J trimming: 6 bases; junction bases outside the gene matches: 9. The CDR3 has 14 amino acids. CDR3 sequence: CASRPTGAIAEAFF. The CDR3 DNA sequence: TGTGCCAGCAGACCGACAGGGGCTATTGCTGAAGCTTTCTTT.

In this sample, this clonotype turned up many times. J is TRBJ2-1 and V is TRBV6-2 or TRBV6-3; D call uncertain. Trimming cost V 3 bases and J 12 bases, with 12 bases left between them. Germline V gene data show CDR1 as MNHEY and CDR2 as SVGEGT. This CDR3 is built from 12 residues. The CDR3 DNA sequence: TGTGCCAGCAGTTATCTTTCCAGTGGGCAGTTCTTC. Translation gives CASSYLSSGQFF.

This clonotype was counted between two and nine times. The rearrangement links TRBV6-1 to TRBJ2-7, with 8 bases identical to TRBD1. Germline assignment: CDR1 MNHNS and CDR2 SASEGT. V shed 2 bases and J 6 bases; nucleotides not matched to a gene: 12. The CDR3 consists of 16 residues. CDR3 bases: TGTGCCAGCAGTGAAATGGCGTCAGGGGGCCTCCGCGAGCAGTACTTC. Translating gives CASSEMASGGLREQYF.

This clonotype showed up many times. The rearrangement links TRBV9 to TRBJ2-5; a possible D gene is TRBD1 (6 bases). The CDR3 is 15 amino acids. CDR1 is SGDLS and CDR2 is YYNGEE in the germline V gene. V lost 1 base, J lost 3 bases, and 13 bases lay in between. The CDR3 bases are TGTGCCAGCAGCGTACTCGACAGGCGGGAAGAGACCCAGTACTTC. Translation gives CASSVLDRREETQYF.

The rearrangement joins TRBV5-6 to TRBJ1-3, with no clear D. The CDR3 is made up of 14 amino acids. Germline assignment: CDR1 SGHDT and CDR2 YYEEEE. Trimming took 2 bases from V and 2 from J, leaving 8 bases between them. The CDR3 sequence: CASSLYQAGNTIYF. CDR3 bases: TGTGCCAGCAGCTTATATCAAGCTGGAAACACCATATATTTT.

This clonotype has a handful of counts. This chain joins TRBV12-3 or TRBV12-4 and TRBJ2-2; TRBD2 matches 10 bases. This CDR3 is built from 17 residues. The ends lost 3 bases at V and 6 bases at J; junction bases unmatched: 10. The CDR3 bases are TGTGCCAGCAGTTTTCGCCGAGCGGGAGGGGCCCCCGGGGAGCTGTTTTTT. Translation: CASSFRRAGGAPGELFF.

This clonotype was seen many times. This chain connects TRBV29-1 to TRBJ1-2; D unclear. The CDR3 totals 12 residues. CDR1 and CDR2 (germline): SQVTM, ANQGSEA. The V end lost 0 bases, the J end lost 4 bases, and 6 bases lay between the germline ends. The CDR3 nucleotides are TGCAGCGTTGAAGAGGGGTTCTATGGCTACACCTTC. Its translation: CSVEEGFYGYTF.

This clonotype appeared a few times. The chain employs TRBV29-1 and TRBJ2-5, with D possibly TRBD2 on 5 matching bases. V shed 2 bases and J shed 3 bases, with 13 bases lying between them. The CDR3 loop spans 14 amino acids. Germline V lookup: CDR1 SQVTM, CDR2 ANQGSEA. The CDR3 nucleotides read TGCAGCGTTGAAATTAGCGTCGGAAAAGAGACCCAGTACTTC. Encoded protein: CSVEISVGKETQYF.

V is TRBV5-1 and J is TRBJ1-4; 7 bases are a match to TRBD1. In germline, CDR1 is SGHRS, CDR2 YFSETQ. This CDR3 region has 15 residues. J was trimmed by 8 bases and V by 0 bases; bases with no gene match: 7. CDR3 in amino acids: CASSLEGQDREKLFF. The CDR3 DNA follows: TGCGCCAGCAGCTTGGAAGGACAGGATCGCGAAAAACTGTTTTTT.

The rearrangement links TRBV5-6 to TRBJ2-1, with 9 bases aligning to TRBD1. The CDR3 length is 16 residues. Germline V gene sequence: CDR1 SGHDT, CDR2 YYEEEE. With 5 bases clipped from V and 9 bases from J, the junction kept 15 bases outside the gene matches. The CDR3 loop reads CASRSAGTGYDGEQFF. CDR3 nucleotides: TGTGCCAGCAGGTCGGCCGGGACAGGGTATGACGGTGAGCAGTTCTTC.

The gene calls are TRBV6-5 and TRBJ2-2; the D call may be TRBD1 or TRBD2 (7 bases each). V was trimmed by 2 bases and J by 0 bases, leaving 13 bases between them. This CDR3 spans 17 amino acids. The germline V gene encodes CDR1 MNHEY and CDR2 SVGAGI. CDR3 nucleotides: TGTGCCAGCAGTTACCAGGGGGGGTTCGCGAACACCGGGGAGCTGTTTTTT. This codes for CASSYQGGFANTGELFF.

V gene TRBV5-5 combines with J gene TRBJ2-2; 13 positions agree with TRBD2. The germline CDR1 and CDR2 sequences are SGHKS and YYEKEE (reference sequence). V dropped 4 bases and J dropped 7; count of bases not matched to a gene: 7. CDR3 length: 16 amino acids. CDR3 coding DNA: TGTGCCAGCAGCCCACTAGCGGGAGGGCCGGGCGGGGAGCTGTTTTTT. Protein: CASSPLAGGPGGELFF.

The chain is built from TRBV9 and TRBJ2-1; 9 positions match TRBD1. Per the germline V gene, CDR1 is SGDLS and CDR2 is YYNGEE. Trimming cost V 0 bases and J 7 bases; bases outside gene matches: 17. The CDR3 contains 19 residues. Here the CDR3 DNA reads TGTGCCAGCAGCGTAGGCCTTCTCGACGCCGGGACAGGGTTGAATGAGCAGTTCTTC. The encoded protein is CASSVGLLDAGTGLNEQFF.